The following is a T cell receptor (beta chain) sequence with its context. As for time point: after dendritic cell vaccination, including at tumor progression/relapse. This sample was taken from a study of glioma-infiltrating T cells after dendritic cell vaccination. Turning to the study itself: Dendritic cell vaccine was injected intradermally three times, biweekly.

Assay used: immunoSEQ multiplex PCR; TCRdb lists only in-frame clones, some missing. The sample lists almost 90,000 clones; around four fifths were seen once. With V trimmed by 1 base and J by 4 bases, 4 bases remained unmatched. Germline CDR1 and CDR2: MNHNS and SASEGT. The CDR3 extends over 16 amino acids. The material sequenced was blood, taken after dendritic cell vaccination. V gene TRBV6-1 combines with J gene TRBJ2-1; 10 nucleotides match TRBD1. The sequence was collected from a human donor with glioblastoma. This chain's CDR3 is CASSEDSGQGYNEQFF. The CDR3 nucleotides read TGTGCCAGCAGTGAAGATTCGGGACAGGGGTACAATGAGCAGTTCTTC.